This TCR beta chain was found in a study of beta chain features in type 1 diabetes. Expressed TCRB transcripts were sequenced, since all the RNA that had been isolated was reverse transcribed. TCRdb's copy holds only in-frame clones and misses some; the assay was immunoSEQ multiplex PCR. Among 240,000 or so clones, around 65% were seen once, and the ten largest hold 0.053%. The CDR3 is made up of 15 amino acids. Germline V gives CDR1 MGHRA, CDR2 YSYEKL. V lost 0 bases to trimming and J lost 4 bases, with 10 bases between them. Study-wide findings and caveats: The VDJ junctions of type 1 diabetes patients carried fewer insertions and more deletions.

Regarding this clone: Its antigen is undetermined.

Cells sorted by CD45RO/CCR7/CD25/CD127/CD95/CD27 comprised CD4+ naive, central memory, regulatory and stem cell-like memory cells. The V call is TRBV4-1, the J call TRBJ2-1, with D perhaps TRBD1 (5 bases). The receptor's source is a man aged 25 to 40 in good health. The sample consisted of naive CD4+ T cells from blood. The CDR3 region is CASSQDQGLYNEQFF. The CDR3 DNA sequence: TGCGCCAGCAGCCAAGACCAGGGTCTGTACAATGAGCAGTTCTTC.